The clone carrying this TCR beta chain was detected many times. The antigen remains unidentified. This CDR3 contains 18 residues. V lost 4 bases to trimming and J lost 2 bases, with 22 bases between them. These data are taken from a study of T cell repertoires in cytomegalovirus infection. Study context: Used in the study were CMV epitopes, some recently identified and HLA-C-restricted, others well-studied and HLA-B-restricted. In public TCR beta signatures, there were indications of both CMV infection and matching HLA type. Whole-study results and caveats: Pooled public TCR beta family frequency picked out CMV carriers with the relevant HLA. Dominating the ex vivo response were HLA-C-restricted CMV-specific TCR beta clonotypes.

In TCRdb, the reads were re-called with MiXCR into one record per CDR3 protein. Among 640,000 or so distinct CDR3 sequences, around a third were seen once, and the ten largest hold roughly 18%. The receptor's source is a human donor in good health (CMV status not recorded). Some clones in this sample may be carry-over from other donors' samples. The material was cultured PBMCs, obtained from culture after CMV antigen stimulation. The J gene is TRBJ2-3, the V gene TRBV12-3 or TRBV12-4; a possible D gene is TRBD1 (6 bases). The CDR3 here is CASSSQVGYQGTTDTQYF. CDR3 coding DNA: TGTGCCAGCAGTTCCCAGGTGGGGTATCAGGGGACCACAGATACGCAGTATTTT.